This T cell receptor beta chain was identified during a study of blood T cells in healthy people across ages. The study isolated at least 6.5 million PBMCs from each sample. Trimming stripped 3 bases from V and 3 bases from J, with 7 bases between. The germline V gene encodes CDR1 DFQATT and CDR2 SNEGSKA (reference sequence). The CDR3 loop spans 12 amino acids. Ten or more counts support this clonotype. A sample-barcoded 5' primer and a J-beta primer mix were used in a second PCR of about 7 to 12 cycles. Each of the cDNA molecules was tagged by a template-switch adaptor with 12 random nucleotides. Every sample produced at least 3 million CDR3-containing paired-end reads. A single record per CDR3 protein comes from TCRdb applying MiXCR to the 5' RACE reads. The table shows 1.5 million to 2 million distinct CDR3 sequences, with 34% occurring only once.

The chain employs TRBV20-1 and TRBJ2-3; tentative D call: TRBD1 (5 bases). This sequence was found in a woman aged 30 to 39 in good health. The sample comprised blood. The CDR3 DNA reads as TGCAGTGCTAGGACAGCTACAGATACGCAGTATTTT. Translated, it gives CSARTATDTQYF.